This TCR beta chain is from a study of shared clonotypes between healthy human individuals. The study, taken as a whole, reports: Represented diversity, genetic and exposure-history alike, was limited by few donors. Clonotype sharing among donors was thought likely to change with sequencing depth.

Comments on this clone: Antigen: not known.

Generated by immunoSEQ multiplex PCR, the TCRdb table keeps only in-frame clones and is missing some. This table holds millions of clones, 93% found once. CDR1 and CDR2 (germline): MDHEN, SYDVKM. With V trimmed by 4 bases and J by 8 bases, 11 bases remained unmatched. The CDR3 extends over 15 amino acids. The sequence was obtained from a man aged 18 to 35 in good health. Some clones in this sample may be carry-over from other donors' samples. This chain connects TRBV28 to TRBJ1-1; 9 bases match TRBD1. Sequencing was done on a sample of naive CD4+ T cells from PBMCs. Sample subset: CD45RA+ positively selected. The CDR3 DNA reads TGTGCCAGCAGTTCCCCGGGACAGGGTAGAGGGGAAGCTTTCTTT. Its protein is CASSSPGQGRGEAFF.